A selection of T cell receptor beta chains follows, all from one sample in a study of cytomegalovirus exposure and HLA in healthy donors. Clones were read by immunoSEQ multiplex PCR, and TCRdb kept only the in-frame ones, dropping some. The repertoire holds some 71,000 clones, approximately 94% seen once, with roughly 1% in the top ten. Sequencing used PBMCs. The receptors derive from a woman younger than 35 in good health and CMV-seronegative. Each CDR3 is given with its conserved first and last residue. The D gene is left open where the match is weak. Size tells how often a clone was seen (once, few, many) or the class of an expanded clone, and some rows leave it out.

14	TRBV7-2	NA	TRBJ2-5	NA	CASSSGVLRETQYF	TGTGCCAGCAGCTCCGGAGTTCTGAGAGAGACCCAGTACTTC
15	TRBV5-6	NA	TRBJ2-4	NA	CASSSRDSAKNIQYF	TGTGCCAGCAGCTCCCGGGACTCAGCCAAAAACATTCAGTACTTC
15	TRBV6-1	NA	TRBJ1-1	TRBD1	CASSLSGTANPEAFF	TGTGCCAGCAGTCTATCCGGGACAGCGAATCCTGAAGCTTTCTTT
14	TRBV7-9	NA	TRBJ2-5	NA	CASSLGSIGETQYF	TGTGCCAGCAGCTTAGGGAGTATCGGGGAGACCCAGTACTTC
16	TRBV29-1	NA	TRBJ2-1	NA	CSVEDPLRGSGNEQFF	TGCAGCGTTGAAGATCCCTTGCGGGGCTCGGGCAATGAGCAGTTCTTC
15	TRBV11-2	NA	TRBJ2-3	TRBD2	CASSFLAGGTDTQYF	TGTGCCAGCAGCTTCCTAGCGGGGGGCACAGATACGCAGTATTTT
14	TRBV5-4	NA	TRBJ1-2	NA	CASSSDRSGYGYTF	TGTGCCAGCAGTTCGGACCGAAGCGGGTATGGCTACACCTTC
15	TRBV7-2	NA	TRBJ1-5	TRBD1	CASSLGDSFNQPQHF	TGTGCCAGCAGCTTAGGGGACAGCTTCAATCAGCCCCAGCATTTT
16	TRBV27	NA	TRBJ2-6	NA	CASSFLSSSGANVLTF	TGTGCCAGCAGTTTTTTGTCTAGCTCTGGGGCCAACGTCCTGACTTTC
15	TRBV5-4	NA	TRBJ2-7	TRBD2	CASSQIAGGPDEQYF	TGTGCCAGCAGCCAGATAGCGGGGGGGCCCGACGAGCAGTACTTC
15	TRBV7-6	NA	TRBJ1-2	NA	CASSLGSRGAQGYTF	TGTGCCAGCAGCTTAGGAAGTCGGGGGGCGCAGGGCTACACCTTC
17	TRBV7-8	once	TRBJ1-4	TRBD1	CASSFRTGGYGNEKLFF	TGTGCCAGCAGCTTTCGAACAGGGGGCTACGGTAATGAAAAACTGTTTTTT
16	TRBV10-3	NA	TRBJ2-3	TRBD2	CAISAGTSGTTDTQYF	TGTGCCATCAGTGCCGGGACTAGCGGGACCACAGATACGCAGTATTTT
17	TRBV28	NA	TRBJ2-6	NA	CASTSPGLVRGANVLTF	TGTGCCAGCACAAGTCCGGGGTTAGTGCGGGGGGCCAACGTCCTGACTTTC
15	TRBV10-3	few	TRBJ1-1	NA	CAISETATENTEAFF	TGTGCCATCAGTGAGACCGCCACAGAGAACACTGAAGCTTTCTTT
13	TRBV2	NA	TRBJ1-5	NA	CASSEGAGQPQHF	TGTGCCAGCAGTGAAGGGGCTGGTCAGCCCCAGCATTTT
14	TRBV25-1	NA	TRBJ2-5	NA	CASRGDTAQETQYF	TGTGCCAGCAGGGGGGACACGGCACAAGAGACCCAGTACTTC
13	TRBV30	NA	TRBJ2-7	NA	CAVWDKHSYEQYF	TGTGCTGTATGGGACAAGCACTCCTACGAGCAGTACTTC
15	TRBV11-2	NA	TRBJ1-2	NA	CASSLNAGVTYGYTF	TGTGCCAGCAGCTTAAATGCGGGGGTGACCTATGGCTACACCTTC
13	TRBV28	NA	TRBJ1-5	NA	CASSLVGDQPQHF	TGTGCCAGCAGTTTAGTAGGGGATCAGCCCCAGCATTTT
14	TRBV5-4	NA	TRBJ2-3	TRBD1	CASSRDRGTDTQYF	TGTGCCAGCAGCCGGGACAGGGGCACAGATACGCAGTATTTT
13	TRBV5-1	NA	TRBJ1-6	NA	CASSFGEDSPLHF	TGCGCCAGCAGCTTTGGGGAGGATTCACCCCTCCACTTT
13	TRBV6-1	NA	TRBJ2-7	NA	CASSEAEEIWQYF	TGTGCCAGCAGTGAAGCCGAGGAGATCTGGCAGTACTTC
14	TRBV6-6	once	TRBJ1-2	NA	CASRPDRLIYGYTF	TGTGCCAGCAGACCCGACAGGTTAATCTATGGCTACACCTTC
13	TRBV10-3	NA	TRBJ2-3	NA	CAIRIGGTDTQYF	TGTGCCATCAGAATCGGGGGCACAGATACGCAGTATTTT
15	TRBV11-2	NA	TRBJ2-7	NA	CASSLGLGRGYEQYF	TGTGCCAGCAGCTTAGGATTGGGGCGGGGATACGAGCAGTACTTC
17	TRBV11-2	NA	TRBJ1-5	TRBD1	CASSLGTGGYSNQPQHF	TGTGCCAGCAGCTTAGGGACAGGGGGATATAGCAATCAGCCCCAGCATTTT
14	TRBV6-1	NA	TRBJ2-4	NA	CASSVELPLDIQYF	TGTGCCAGCAGTGTGGAGCTCCCTTTAGACATTCAGTACTTC
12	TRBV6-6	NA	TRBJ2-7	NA	CASSYAEYEQYF	TGTGCCAGCAGTTACGCGGAGTACGAGCAGTACTTC
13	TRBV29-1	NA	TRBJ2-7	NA	CSVQVSASYEQYF	TGCAGCGTTCAGGTTTCAGCATCCTACGAGCAGTACTTC
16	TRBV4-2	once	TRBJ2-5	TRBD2	CASSQGELAYQETQYF	TGTGCCAGCAGCCAAGGGGAACTAGCGTACCAAGAGACCCAGTACTTC
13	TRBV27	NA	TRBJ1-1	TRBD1	CASMGQINTEAFF	TGTGCCAGCATGGGACAGATAAACACTGAAGCTTTCTTT
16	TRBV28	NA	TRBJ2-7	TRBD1	CASSFSFLTGGYEQYF	TGTGCCAGCAGTTTTTCCTTCCTGACAGGGGGCTACGAGCAGTACTTC
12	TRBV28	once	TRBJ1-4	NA	CASSLSDEKLFF	TGTGCCAGCAGCCTTTCCGATGAAAAACTGTTTTTT
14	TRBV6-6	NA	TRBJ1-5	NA	CASSYGQANQPQHF	TGTGCCAGCAGTTACGGGCAGGCCAATCAGCCCCAGCATTTT
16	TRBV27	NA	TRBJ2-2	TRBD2	CASKALIAGGLGELFF	TGTGCCAGCAAGGCCCTCATAGCGGGAGGGCTGGGGGAGCTGTTTTTT
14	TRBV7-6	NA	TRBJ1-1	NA	CASSQRGSGTEAFF	TGTGCCAGCAGCCAGAGGGGGTCGGGCACTGAAGCTTTCTTT
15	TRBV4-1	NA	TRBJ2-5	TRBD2	CASSRLISGEETQYF	TGCGCCAGCAGCCGCCTTATTAGCGGGGAAGAGACCCAGTACTTC
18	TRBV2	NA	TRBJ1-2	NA	CASRHRALGQKTNYGYTF	TGTGCCAGCAGACACCGGGCCTTAGGACAGAAAACTAACTATGGCTACACCTTC
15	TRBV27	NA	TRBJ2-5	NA	CASSPRWGGRETQYF	TGTGCCAGCAGTCCCCGATGGGGGGGCCGAGAGACCCAGTACTTC
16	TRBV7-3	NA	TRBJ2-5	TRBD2	CASSQAGRRRQETQYF	TGTGCCAGCAGCCAAGCGGGACGCCGGAGGCAAGAGACCCAGTACTTC
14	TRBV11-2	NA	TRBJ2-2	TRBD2	CASTPGLVTGELFF	TGTGCCAGCACCCCGGGACTAGTCACCGGGGAGCTGTTTTTT
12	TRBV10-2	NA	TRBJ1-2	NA	CASRKGVDGYTF	TGCGCCAGCAGAAAGGGAGTGGATGGCTACACCTTC
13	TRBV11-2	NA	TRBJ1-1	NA	CASSLDWGGGAFF	TGTGCCAGCAGCTTAGATTGGGGCGGGGGCGCTTTCTTT
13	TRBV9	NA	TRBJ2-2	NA	CASMPTNTGELFF	TGTGCCAGCATGCCTACGAACACCGGGGAGCTGTTTTTT
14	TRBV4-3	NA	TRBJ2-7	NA	CASSQGLNYYEQYF	TGCGCCAGCAGCCAGGGACTTAACTACTACGAGCAGTACTTC
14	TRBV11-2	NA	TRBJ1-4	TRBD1	CASSQQGLNEKLFF	TGTGCCAGCAGCCAACAGGGGTTAAATGAAAAACTGTTTTTT
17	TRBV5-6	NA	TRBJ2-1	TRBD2	CASSLAASGATYNEQFF	TGTGCCAGCAGCTTGGCGGCTAGCGGAGCCACCTACAATGAGCAGTTCTTC
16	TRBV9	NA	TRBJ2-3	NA	CASSASTGLVTDTQYF	TGTGCCAGCAGCGCCTCCACAGGTCTCGTCACAGATACGCAGTATTTT